A single sample gave rise to the 28 T cell receptor beta chains below, sequenced in a study of siplizumab effects on memory and regulatory T cells. Assay: immunoSEQ multiplex PCR; the TCRdb copy retains only in-frame clones and omits some. The table lists over 80,000 clones, about 95% of them singletons, with around 1.5% in the top ten. The sample consisted of non-Treg CD4+ T cells sorted from blood. The receptor source for this set is a human donor in good health.

This clone was seen only once. The chain joins TRBV6-6 to TRBJ2-7; D remains unclear. The V and J ends lost 0 bases and 12 bases respectively, with 9 bases between them. Germline V gives CDR1 MNHNY, CDR2 SVGAGI (reference sequence). The CDR3 has 11 amino acids. The CDR3 sequence: CASSYSSFLYF. As DNA, the CDR3 is TGTGCCAGCAGTTACTCTTCTTTCTTGTACTTC.

The rearrangement uses TRBV14 and TRBJ2-7, with TRBD2 matching over 11 bases. Trimming removed 4 bases from V and 1 base from J; junction bases left unmatched: 9. The germline V gene encodes CDR1 SGHDN and CDR2 FVKESK. This CDR3 has 17 residues. The CDR3: CASSPAVLAGASYEQYF. CDR3 sequence (DNA): TGTGCCAGCAGCCCCGCCGTACTAGCGGGGGCTTCCTACGAGCAGTACTTC.

The rearrangement joins TRBV5-5 to TRBJ2-2; 8 bases are shared with TRBD2. Trimming took 2 bases from V and 6 from J; bases not matched to a gene: 6. CDR3 size: 15 residues. Germline loops: CDR1 SGHKS, CDR2 YYEKEE (reference sequence). CDR3 sequence reads: CASSLAGVNPGELFF. The DNA for the CDR3 is TGTGCCAGCAGCTTAGCGGGGGTAAATCCCGGGGAGCTGTTTTTT. The full variable domain, with the rest looked up from reference TRBV5-5 and TRBJ2-2, is DAGVTQSPTHLIKTRGQQVTLRCSPISGHKSVSWYQQVLGQGPQFIFQYYEKEERGRGNFPDRFSARQFPNYSSELNVNALLLGDSALYLCASSLAGVNPGELFFGEGSRLTVL.

The chain has TRBV30 and TRBJ2-3; unclear D gene. The CDR3 loop spans 12 amino acids. CDR1 GTSNPN and CDR2 SVGIG come from the germline V gene (reference sequence). V was cut by 0 bases and J by 5 bases, with 6 bases left in between. CDR3 DNA: TGTGCCTGGAGTGTAACCCAAGATACGCAGTATTTT. This translates into CAWSVTQDTQYF.

The V gene is TRBV5-1, the J gene TRBJ1-1; no definite D call. The CDR3 sequence is 12 residues long. Deletions cut 4 bases from V and 7 bases from J, with 11 bases between. Germline CDR1 is SGHRS and CDR2 is YFSETQ. The CDR3 coding sequence is TGCGCCAGCAGCGCGTTGGGCGGTGAAGCTTTCTTT. This sequence encodes CASSALGGEAFF.

The rearrangement joins TRBV19 to TRBJ2-7, with TRBD1 matching 10 bases. The V and J ends lost 9 bases and 7 bases, in that order; junction bases with no gene match: 15. The CDR3 totals 15 residues. CDR1 is LNHDA and CDR2 is SQIVND in the germline V gene (reference sequence). CDR3 residues: CASQRGTGVTGEQYF. The CDR3, as DNA: TGTGCCAGCCAGCGAGGGACAGGGGTTACGGGGGAGCAGTACTTC.

The genes are TRBV6-1 and TRBJ2-7, with TRBD2 matching 7 bases. CDR1 is MNHNS and CDR2 is SASEGT in the germline V gene. This CDR3 contains 13 residues. J was trimmed by 4 bases and V by 7 bases; bases with no gene match: 7. CDR3 in DNA: TGTGCCAGCAAGGTAGGCGGGAGATACGAGCAGTACTTC. It encodes CASKVGGRYEQYF.

This clone was counted a single time. V is TRBV5-4 and J is TRBJ1-4; D gene ambiguous. The germline V gene has CDR1 SGHNT and CDR2 YYREEE (reference sequence). Trimming stripped 0 bases from V and 4 bases from J, with 4 bases between. This CDR3 is 13 amino acids long. The chain's CDR3 is CASSLVHNEKLFF. CDR3 DNA: TGTGCCAGCAGCTTGGTCCATAATGAAAAACTGTTTTTT.

The J gene is TRBJ1-5, the V gene TRBV7-9; the D is unclear. Trimming left V 1 base short and J 1 base short, with 8 bases between. The CDR3 totals 15 residues. Germline CDR1 reads SEHNR; CDR2 reads FQNEAQ (reference sequence). The CDR3 protein is CASSLGSLSNQPQHF. As DNA, the CDR3 is TGTGCCAGCAGCTTAGGCTCCTTGAGCAATCAGCCCCAGCATTTT. The full variable domain, with the rest looked up from reference TRBV7-9 and TRBJ1-5, is DTGVSQNPRHKITKRGQNVTFRCDPISEHNRLYWYRQTLGQGPEFLTYFQNEAQLEKSRLLSDRFSAERPKGSFSTLEIQRTEQGDSAMYLCASSLGSLSNQPQHFGDGTRLSIL.

The CDR3 sequence is CASSGDRAGDYGYTF. The CDR3, as DNA: TGTGCCAGCAGCGGGGACAGGGCTGGGGACTATGGCTACACCTTC. The chain has TRBV5-4 and TRBJ1-2; TRBD1 aligns across 9 bases. V trimming: 4 bases; J trimming: 3 bases; junction bases outside the gene matches: 7. Germline V CDR1 and CDR2: SGHNT, YYREEE (reference sequence). There are 15 residues in the CDR3.

The chain is built from TRBV19 and TRBJ2-2; D is perhaps TRBD1 (5 bases). CDR1 and CDR2 from the germline V gene are LNHDA and SQIVND (reference sequence). This CDR3 spans 14 amino acids. Deletions cut 3 bases from V and 4 bases from J, with 9 bases between. CDR3 in amino acids: CASSIQGTTGELFF. In DNA form, the CDR3 reads TGTGCCAGTAGTATTCAGGGTACCACCGGGGAGCTGTTTTTT.

J is TRBJ2-1 and V is TRBV5-6; D is unclear. V was trimmed by 4 bases and J by 1 base, leaving 9 bases between them. The CDR3 sequence is 14 residues long. In germline, CDR1 is SGHDT, CDR2 YYEEEE. CDR3 region: CASSVGISYNEQFF. The CDR3 region has the DNA TGTGCCAGCAGCGTGGGGATTTCCTACAATGAGCAGTTCTTC.

J is TRBJ1-4 and V is TRBV28, with TRBD1 matching 8 bases. The CDR3 has 14 amino acids. The junction had 6 bases not matched to a gene; V was cut back by 7 bases and J by 5 bases. Germline loops: CDR1 MDHEN, CDR2 SYDVKM. For the CDR3, the DNA is TGTGCCAGCATCGACAGGGGCCTCAATGAAAAACTGTTTTTT. Translated, it gives CASIDRGLNEKLFF.

The rearrangement joins TRBV30 to TRBJ1-1; D ambiguous. This CDR3 is 15 amino acids long. Germline-derived CDR1 and CDR2 are GTSNPN and SVGIG (reference sequence). V was shortened by 4 bases and J by 0 bases, with 15 bases between the two germline ends. The CDR3 DNA follows: TGTGCCTGGACCCTCCGTGCGTACATGAACACTGAAGCTTTCTTT. It translates to CAWTLRAYMNTEAFF.

This chain connects TRBV5-4 to TRBJ1-2; 8 bases match TRBD1. The V gene's germline CDR1 is SGHNT and CDR2 YYREEE (reference sequence). After removal of 0 bases from V and 4 bases from J, the junction contained 5 bases not matched to a gene. The CDR3 length is 15 residues. CDR3 protein: CASSLAGRGPYGYTF. The DNA for the CDR3 is TGTGCCAGCAGCTTGGCTGGCAGGGGGCCCTATGGCTACACCTTC. The variable domain in full, with the rest retrieved from reference TRBV5-4 and TRBJ1-2, is ETGVTQSPTHLIKTRGQQVTLRCSSQSGHNTVSWYQQALGQGPQFIFQYYREEENGRGNFPPRFSGLQFPNYSSELNVNALELDDSALYLCASSLAGRGPYGYTFGSGTRLTVV.

The genes are TRBV6-6 and TRBJ2-7; a weak D match, TRBD1 (6 bases). Trimming cost V 5 bases and J 6 bases, with 20 bases left between them. The germline gives CDR1 MNHNY, CDR2 SVGAGI (reference sequence). The CDR3 has 15 amino acids. The CDR3 is CASSREQGTRSEQYF. The CDR3 DNA reads as TGTGCCAGCAGTCGTGAACAGGGAACCCGGTCCGAGCAGTACTTC.

The CDR3 loop reads CAWSRTGSDEKLFF. CDR3 coding DNA: TGTGCCTGGAGTCGGACAGGGAGCGATGAAAAACTGTTTTTT. The rearrangement links TRBV30 to TRBJ1-4; 8 bases are shared with TRBD1. The CDR3 spans 14 residues. V was clipped by 2 bases and J by 6 bases; unmatched bases: 5. Per germline, CDR1 GTSNPN and CDR2 SVGIG (reference sequence). The complete variable domain, with remaining parts taken from reference TRBV30 and TRBJ1-4, reads SQTIHQWPATLVQPVGSPLSLECTVEGTSNPNLYWYRQAAGRGLQLLFYSVGIGQISSEVPQNLSASRPQDRQFILSSKKLLLSDSGFYLCAWSRTGSDEKLFFGSGTQLSVL.

The V gene is TRBV30, the J gene TRBJ1-6; D ambiguous. The germline gives CDR1 GTSNPN, CDR2 SVGIG (reference sequence). The CDR3 runs 13 residues. V was trimmed by 1 base and J by 10 bases, leaving 11 bases between them. This CDR3 reads CAWSAGYRSPLHF. In nucleotides, the CDR3 is TGTGCCTGGAGTGCCGGGTATCGATCACCCCTCCACTTT.

This CDR3 is CASSPGWEKLFF. For the CDR3, the DNA is TGTGCCAGCAGCCCTGGTTGGGAAAAACTGTTTTTT. The rearrangement links TRBV6-1 to TRBJ1-4; no firm D call. The CDR3 has 12 residues. Trimming stripped 6 bases from V and 8 bases from J, with 10 bases between. Germline CDR1 and CDR2: MNHNS and SASEGT.

CDR3 sequence (DNA): TGTGCCAGCAGCCTCGGGACTAAGTACAATGAGCAGTTCTTC. It codes for CASSLGTKYNEQFF. V usage is TRBV7-2 and J usage is TRBJ2-1; 7 nucleotides match TRBD2. The CDR3 length is 14 residues. Looked up from germline, CDR1 is SGHTA and CDR2 is FQGNSA. V was clipped by 5 bases and J by 4 bases; unmatched bases: 5.

The chain is built from TRBV25-1 and TRBJ1-4; D not certain. Germline loops: CDR1 MGHDK, CDR2 SYGVNS. Trimming took off 3 bases at V and 2 bases at J, with 13 bases between the two ends. The CDR3 runs to 16 residues. The CDR3 region is CASSDDTGVTNEKLFF. The CDR3 DNA sequence: TGTGCCAGCAGTGACGACACGGGTGTTACTAATGAAAAACTGTTTTTT.

The chain joins TRBV29-1 to TRBJ2-2, with 8 nucleotides matching TRBD2. Germline V gives CDR1 SQVTM, CDR2 ANQGSEA. Unmatched junction bases numbered 6, after V lost 4 bases and J lost 2 bases. The CDR3 is made up of 15 amino acids. In DNA, the CDR3 is TGCAGCGTTGCGAGTAGCGGGACCAACACCGGGGAGCTGTTTTTT. It is translated as CSVASSGTNTGELFF.

The gene calls are TRBV4-1 and TRBJ2-7, with D maybe TRBD2 (6 bases). With 3 bases removed from V and 2 bases from J, the gap between germline ends came to 11 bases. The CDR3 totals 14 residues. CDR1 MGHRA and CDR2 YSYEKL come from the germline V gene. DNA for the CDR3: TGCGCCAGCAGCCAGTCCGGGGGAGCCTACGAGCAGTACTTC. Protein sequence: CASSQSGGAYEQYF.

The chain links TRBV19 to TRBJ2-5; D not resolved. Germline V gene sequence: CDR1 LNHDA, CDR2 SQIVND (reference sequence). V lost 8 bases and J 1 base, leaving 8 bases between the germline ends. The CDR3 is 12 amino acids. CDR3 in amino acids: CASSYSQETQYF. The CDR3 region has the DNA TGTGCCAGTTCGTACAGCCAAGAGACCCAGTACTTC.

The chain combines TRBV5-5 with TRBJ1-4; D gene unclear. The CDR3 consists of 18 residues. CDR1 is SGHKS and CDR2 is YYEKEE in the germline V gene (reference sequence). V lost 1 base and J 6 bases, leaving 22 bases between the germline ends. The CDR3 sequence: CASSLSGIRTRLDEKLFF. For the CDR3, the DNA is TGTGCCAGCAGCTTGTCGGGGATTCGAACTAGGCTGGATGAAAAACTGTTTTTT. Full variable domain (outside the CDR3, taken from reference TRBV5-5 and TRBJ1-4): DAGVTQSPTHLIKTRGQQVTLRCSPISGHKSVSWYQQVLGQGPQFIFQYYEKEERGRGNFPDRFSARQFPNYSSELNVNALLLGDSALYLCASSLSGIRTRLDEKLFFGSGTQLSVL.

The rearrangement links TRBV29-1 to TRBJ1-5, with D tentatively TRBD1 (6 bases). V was trimmed by 6 bases and J by 6 bases, leaving 12 bases between them. CDR1 and CDR2 from the germline V gene are SQVTM and ANQGSEA. CDR3 length: 12 amino acids. The CDR3: CSVSTGVQPQHF. The CDR3, as DNA: TGCAGCGTGTCGACAGGTGTTCAGCCCCAGCATTTT. Supplemented by reference TRBV29-1 and TRBJ1-5, the full variable domain reads SAVISQKPSRDICQRGTSLTIQCQVDSQVTMMFWYRQQPGQSLTLIATANQGSEATYESGFVIDKFPISRPNLTFSTLTVSNMSPEDSSIYLCSVSTGVQPQHFGDGTRLSIL.

V and J are TRBV28 and TRBJ1-2; 8 nucleotides align to TRBD1. This CDR3 has 14 residues. Per the germline V gene, CDR1 is MDHEN and CDR2 is SYDVKM. V was clipped by 11 bases and J by 4 bases; unmatched bases: 12. The CDR3 spells CAAVGQGRAYGYTF. The CDR3 DNA reads as TGTGCCGCCGTCGGACAGGGCCGGGCCTATGGCTACACCTTC.

The chain joins TRBV19 to TRBJ1-1; TRBD1 agrees at 8 bases. CDR3 length: 14 amino acids. The V gene end was trimmed by 5 bases and the J gene end by 8 bases; junction bases not matched to a gene: 10. CDR1 and CDR2 (germline): LNHDA, SQIVND (reference sequence). The CDR3 spells CASSLTGGQAEAFF. The CDR3 DNA is TGTGCCAGTAGTCTAACAGGGGGTCAAGCAGAAGCTTTCTTT.